The clone carrying this T cell receptor beta chain was counted a single time. The antigen remains undetermined. The data stem from a study of shared clonotypes between healthy human individuals. Overall study: Aged 18 to 49, the donors were a couple of women and a few men.

Data came from immunoSEQ multiplex PCR; TCRdb stores just in-frame clones and leaves some out. Of about 2,200,000 clones in the sample, about 92% were seen once. The CDR3 is made up of 15 amino acids. CDR1 is SGHDN, CDR2 FVKESK, per germline. Trimming took 1 base from V and 0 from J, leaving 9 bases between them. Naive CD8 cells lacked CD45RO, underwent positive selection for CCR7 and left out terminally differentiated effector memory CD45RA+ cells. Study-wide results and limits: Sorted-subset samples were not fully sequenced, rarefaction indicated.

Material: naive CD8+ T cells from PBMCs. The clonotype originates from a young man in good health. Some clones in this sample may be carry-over from other donors' samples. The chain combines TRBV14 with TRBJ1-1; D call uncertain. DNA for the CDR3: TGTGCCAGCAGCCAAGTAGCACTCTTGAACACTGAAGCTTTCTTT. Amino acid sequence: CASSQVALLNTEAFF.